The next 17 T cell receptor beta chains were all read from a single sample in a study of lymphopenia after photon versus proton radiotherapy. Profiling relied on immunoSEQ multiplex PCR, and the TCRdb table lists in-frame clones only, not all of them. The sample records approximately 65,000 clones, roughly 87% being singletons. Sequencing used peripheral blood, obtained from a patient treated with proton-based radiotherapy. These receptors originate from a man at least 80 years old with esophageal cancer.

This chain connects TRBV19 to TRBJ2-3, with 9 bases identical to TRBD2. The germline gives CDR1 LNHDA, CDR2 SQIVND (reference sequence). Trimming removed 4 bases from V and 5 bases from J; junction bases left unmatched: 7. The CDR3 contains 15 residues. CDR3 nucleotide sequence: TGTGCCAGTAGTAGCGGGGGGGCCCGGAGAGATACGCAGTATTTT. It encodes CASSSGGARRDTQYF.

The chain joins TRBV30 to TRBJ1-2; possible D gene TRBD1, 6 bases. Germline values: CDR1 GTSNPN, CDR2 SVGIG (reference sequence). V was shortened by 2 bases and J by 4 bases, with 11 bases between the two germline ends. This CDR3 has 13 residues. The CDR3 DNA sequence: TGTGCCTGGAGTTACGACAGGAGCTATGGCTACACCTTC. As protein: CAWSYDRSYGYTF.

The chain is built from TRBV5-4 and TRBJ2-7, with D possibly TRBD1 on 6 matching bases. CDR1 and CDR2 from the germline V gene are SGHNT and YYREEE (reference sequence). Trimming took 3 bases from V and 3 from J, leaving 10 bases between them. The CDR3 is 13 amino acids. CDR3 nucleotide sequence: TGTGCCAGCAGCTATACAGGGAACTACGAGCAGTACTTC. It translates to CASSYTGNYEQYF.

The chain combines TRBV2 with TRBJ2-1; perhaps TRBD2 as D (7 bases). Between the trimmed V and J ends, which lost 8 bases and 4 bases, there was a span of 15 bases. Germline assignment: CDR1 SNHLY and CDR2 FYNNEI. This CDR3 is built from 14 residues. CDR3 in DNA: TGTGCCAGCTGTGCGGGGGCCGCGTACAATGAGCAGTTCTTC. Translated: CASCAGAAYNEQFF. Full variable domain (rest looked up from reference TRBV2 and TRBJ2-1): EPEVTQTPSHQVTQMGQEVILRCVPISNHLYFYWYRQILGQKVEFLVSFYNNEISEKSEIFDDQFSVERPDGSNFTLKIRSTKLEDSAMYFCASCAGAAYNEQFFGPGTRLTVL.

The genes are TRBV11-2 and TRBJ2-3, with TRBD2 matching over 9 bases. The CDR3 totals 17 residues. Unmatched junction bases numbered 13, after V lost 7 bases and J lost 2 bases. Per germline, CDR1 SGHAT and CDR2 FQNNGV. DNA for the CDR3: TGTGCCAGCAACAAAAGGCTGGCTAGCGGGGACACAGATACGCAGTATTTT. This encodes CASNKRLASGDTDTQYF.

This clone is a singleton in its sample. The rearrangement joins TRBV5-1 to TRBJ2-2; D not certain. Trimming cost V 8 bases and J 1 base, with 9 bases left between them. Germline V CDR1 and CDR2: SGHRS, YFSETQ. The CDR3 contains 13 residues. CDR3 sequence reads: CASFPGNTGELFF. CDR3 DNA: TGCGCCAGTTTTCCAGGGAACACCGGGGAGCTGTTTTTT. Drawing the rest from reference TRBV5-1 and TRBJ2-2, the complete variable domain is KAGVTQTPRYLIKTRGQQVTLSCSPISGHRSVSWYQQTPGQGLQFLFEYFSETQRNKGNFPGRFSGRQFSNSRSEMNVSTLELGDSALYLCASFPGNTGELFFGEGSRLTVL.

The chain carries TRBV9 and TRBJ2-5; tentatively, D is TRBD2 (5 bases). In germline, CDR1 is SGDLS, CDR2 YYNGEE. The V gene lost 0 bases and the J gene lost 5 bases, with 11 bases spanning the gap. The CDR3 has 14 residues. For the CDR3, the DNA is TGTGCCAGCAGCGTAGGTATAGGCGGGGAGACCCAGTACTTC. Amino acid sequence: CASSVGIGGETQYF.

The rearrangement joins TRBV7-9 to TRBJ2-1; D might be TRBD2 (7 bases). Trimming removed 8 bases at V and 0 bases at J, with 11 bases between. This CDR3 region has 14 residues. Germline lookup yields CDR1 SEHNR and CDR2 FQNEAQ (reference sequence). The CDR3 nucleotides are TGTGCCAGCGGGGGCGGGAGCTCCTACAATGAGCAGTTCTTC. Protein sequence: CASGGGSSYNEQFF.

This chain uses TRBV19 with TRBJ1-1, with a weak D call TRBD1 (6 bases). Germline values: CDR1 LNHDA, CDR2 SQIVND (reference sequence). The CDR3 totals 15 residues. V was shortened by 1 base and J by 2 bases, with 11 bases between the two germline ends. The CDR3 spells CASSIVGGSNTEAFF. In DNA, the CDR3 is TGTGCCAGTAGTATAGTAGGGGGATCTAACACTGAAGCTTTCTTT.

The chain recombines TRBV6-6 with TRBJ2-7; either TRBD1 or TRBD2 may fit D (5 bases each). The CDR3 contains 15 residues. Germline V gene data show CDR1 as MNHNY and CDR2 as SVGAGI (reference sequence). V dropped 2 bases and J dropped 3 bases, with 14 bases sitting between them. CDR3 region: CASSYDRGTHYEQYF. The CDR3 DNA sequence: TGTGCCAGCAGTTACGACCGGGGCACTCACTACGAGCAGTACTTC.

This chain links TRBV5-4 with TRBJ2-1; 11 positions agree with TRBD2. The CDR3 is 15 residues long. J lost 3 bases, V lost 4 bases, and 3 bases had no gene match. Germline V gene lookup returns CDR1 SGHNT and CDR2 YYREEE (reference sequence). CDR3: CASSTGLAVYNEQFF. CDR3 DNA sequence: TGTGCCAGCAGCACGGGACTAGCGGTCTACAATGAGCAGTTCTTC. Full variable domain (rest looked up from reference TRBV5-4 and TRBJ2-1): ETGVTQSPTHLIKTRGQQVTLRCSSQSGHNTVSWYQQALGQGPQFIFQYYREEENGRGNFPPRFSGLQFPNYSSELNVNALELDDSALYLCASSTGLAVYNEQFFGPGTRLTVL.

The J gene is TRBJ1-2, the V gene TRBV5-1; maybe TRBD1 (6 bases). This CDR3 has 13 amino acids. The V end was cut by 0 bases, the J end by 7 bases, with 10 bases between. Germline V gene lookup returns CDR1 SGHRS and CDR2 YFSETQ. The CDR3 DNA reads TGCGCCAGCAGCTTGGGAGGGGGTTCTGGCTACACCTTC. It specifies CASSLGGGSGYTF.

V gene TRBV25-1 combines with J gene TRBJ2-4; a weak D match, TRBD1 (5 bases). V lost 4 bases and J 0 bases, leaving 7 bases between the germline ends. Germline lookup yields CDR1 MGHDK and CDR2 SYGVNS. The CDR3 spans 14 residues. Here the CDR3 DNA reads TGTGCCAGCAGTGCGACAGTAGCCAAAAACATTCAGTACTTC. Its translation is CASSATVAKNIQYF.

Only one count was recorded for this clone. This sequence joins TRBV5-1 and TRBJ2-1; D call uncertain. In germline, CDR1 is SGHRS, CDR2 YFSETQ. The CDR3 consists of 15 residues. With 7 bases removed from V and 0 bases from J, the gap between germline ends came to 14 bases. The chain's CDR3 is CASRNTGSSYNEQFF. CDR3 coding DNA: TGCGCCAGCCGGAACACCGGAAGCTCCTACAATGAGCAGTTCTTC.

Details on this clone: Other nucleotide sequences from this sample produce the same CDR3. J is TRBJ1-5 and V is TRBV5-1; D is unclear. V lost 0 bases and J 1 base, leaving 5 bases between the germline ends. The germline CDR1 and CDR2 sequences are SGHRS and YFSETQ. CDR3 length: 14 amino acids. CDR3 loop: CASSLAGSNQPQHF. In nucleotides, the CDR3 is TGCGCCAGCAGCTTGGCCGGGAGCAATCAGCCCCAGCATTTT.

This chain uses TRBV10-3 with TRBJ2-3; TRBD1 agrees at 8 bases. The germline V gene has CDR1 ENHRY and CDR2 SYGVKD. The J segment lost 5 bases and the V segment lost 10 bases, leaving 14 bases of the junction unmatched. This CDR3 has 15 amino acids. CDR3 DNA: TGTGCCACCAAATTGGACAGGGCTGAGGGAGATACGCAGTATTTT. Encoded protein: CATKLDRAEGDTQYF.

Here the CDR3 DNA reads TGTGCCAGCAGTACCTACCCCCGGGACAGGGTCTACACCTTC. It is translated as CASSTYPRDRVYTF. V is TRBV27 and J is TRBJ1-2, with 9 bases matching TRBD1. This CDR3 spans 14 amino acids. V lost 5 bases and J lost 10; bases outside the gene matches: 11. Per the germline V gene, CDR1 is MNHEY and CDR2 is SMNVEV (reference sequence).